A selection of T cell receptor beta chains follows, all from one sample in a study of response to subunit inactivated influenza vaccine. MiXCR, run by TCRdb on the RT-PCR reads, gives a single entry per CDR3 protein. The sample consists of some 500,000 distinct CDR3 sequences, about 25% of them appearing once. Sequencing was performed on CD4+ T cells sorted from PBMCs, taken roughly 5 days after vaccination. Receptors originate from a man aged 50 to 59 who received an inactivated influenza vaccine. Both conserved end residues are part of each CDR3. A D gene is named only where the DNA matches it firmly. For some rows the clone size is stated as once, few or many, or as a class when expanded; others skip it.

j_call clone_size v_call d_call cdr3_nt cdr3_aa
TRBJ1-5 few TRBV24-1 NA TGTGCCACCTCCGGGACACCGAATCAGCCCCAGCATTTT CATSGTPNQPQHF
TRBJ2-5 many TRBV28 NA TGTGCCAGCACTACCCGGGCTTCCTTTCAAGAGACCCAGTACTTC CASTTRASFQETQYF
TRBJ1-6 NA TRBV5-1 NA TGCGCCAGCAGCTTTACGGCGAATAATTCACCCCTCCACTTT CASSFTANNSPLHF
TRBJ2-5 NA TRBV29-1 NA TGCAGCGTCTGGGGGGTATACCAAGAGACCCAGTACTTC CSVWGVYQETQYF
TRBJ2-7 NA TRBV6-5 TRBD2 TGTGCCAGCAGTTACCAGCGGGGGAGCCCCTACGAGCAGTACTTC CASSYQRGSPYEQYF
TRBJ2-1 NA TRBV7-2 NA TGTGCCAGCAGGAAAGGACTAAACAATGAGCAGTTCTTC CASRKGLNNEQFF
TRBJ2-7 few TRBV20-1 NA TGCAGTGCTGGCGATCCGGGACGGTACTCCTACGAGCAGTACTTC CSAGDPGRYSYEQYF
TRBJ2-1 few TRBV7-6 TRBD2 TGTGCCAGCAGAAAAGGACTAGCGGGACTCAGCTCCTACAATGAGCAGTTCTTC CASRKGLAGLSSYNEQFF
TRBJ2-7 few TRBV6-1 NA TGTGCCAGCAGTGGACAGTTTTACTCCTACGAGCAGTACTTC CASSGQFYSYEQYF
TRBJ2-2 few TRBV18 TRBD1 TGTGCCAGCTCACCGCCCCGGACAGGCTCGAACACCGGGGAGCTGTTTTTT CASSPPRTGSNTGELFF
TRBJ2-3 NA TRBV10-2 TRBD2 TGCGCCAGCCGACTAGCGGGGGGCCCCCCGCCGGATACGCAGTATTTT CASRLAGGPPPDTQYF
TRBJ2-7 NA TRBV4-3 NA TGCGCCAGCAGCCAAGAGCCCGGGGCCTACGAGCAGTACTTC CASSQEPGAYEQYF
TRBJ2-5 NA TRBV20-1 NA TGCAGTGCTCAGGAGAGGGAGACCCAGTACTTC CSAQERETQYF
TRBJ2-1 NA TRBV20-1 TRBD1 TGCAGTGCTAGTACCGGGACAGGGCTCAATGAGCAGTTCTTC CSASTGTGLNEQFF
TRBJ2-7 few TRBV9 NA TGTGCCAGCAGCGGATCCGAGTCCAGGCAGTACTTC CASSGSESRQYF
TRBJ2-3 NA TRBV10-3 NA TGTGCCATCAGTGAGGGGGTGGATACGCAGTATTTT CAISEGVDTQYF
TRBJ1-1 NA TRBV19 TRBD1 TGTGCCACCGTCGACAGGGGAGGCGTTTCGGACACTGAAGCTTTCTTT CATVDRGGVSDTEAFF
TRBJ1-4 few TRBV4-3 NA TGCGCCAGCAGCCAAGTGGGACGGATTACAAATGAAAAACTGTTTTTT CASSQVGRITNEKLFF
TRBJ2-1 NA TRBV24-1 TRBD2 TGTGCCACCAGCGGCTCTCTAGCGGACGGCTACAATGAGCAGTTCTTC CATSGSLADGYNEQFF
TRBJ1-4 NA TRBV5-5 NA TGTGCCAGTGCCCCTCTCGGCGGGACTAATGAAAAACTGTTTTTT CASAPLGGTNEKLFF
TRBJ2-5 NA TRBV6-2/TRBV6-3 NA TGTGCCAGCAGCCAAGGACTATCGGAGACCCAGTACTTC CASSQGLSETQYF
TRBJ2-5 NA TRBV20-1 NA TGCAGTGCGCCGGACAGCGGGGAACAGACCCAGTACTTC CSAPDSGEQTQYF
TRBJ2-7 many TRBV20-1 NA TGCAGTGCTAGAGTAAGCTCCTACGAGCAGTACTTC CSARVSSYEQYF
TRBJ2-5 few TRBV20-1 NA TGCAGTGCCCCCGCGGGGGCAGGACCTCAAGAGACCCAGTACTTC CSAPAGAGPQETQYF
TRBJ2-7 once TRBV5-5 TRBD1 TGTGCCAGCAGCTTTGAACAGGGGATCTACGAGCAGTACTTC CASSFEQGIYEQYF
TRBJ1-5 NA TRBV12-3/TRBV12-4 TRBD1 TGTGCCAGCACCGGGACAGTCAATCAGCCCCAGCATTTT CASTGTVNQPQHF
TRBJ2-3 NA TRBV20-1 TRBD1 TGCAGTGCTGCCCCCGGGACAGGGGAAACAGATACGCAGTATTTT CSAAPGTGETDTQYF
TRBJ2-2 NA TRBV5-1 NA TGCGCCAGCAATGGGCAGGTCGAGGAGCTGTTTTTT CASNGQVEELFF
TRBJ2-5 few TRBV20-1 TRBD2 TGCAGTGCTAGCGCGTGGCGGGGGAGAGAGACCCAGTACTTC CSASAWRGRETQYF
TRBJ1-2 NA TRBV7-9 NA TGTGCCAGCAGCCTACTACCTACAGGGAACTATGGCTACACCTTC CASSLLPTGNYGYTF
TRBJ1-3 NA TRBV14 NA TGTGCCAGCAGCCGCATCCCTGGAAACACCATATATTTT CASSRIPGNTIYF
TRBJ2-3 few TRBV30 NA TGTGCCTGGAGTAGGGTCTTTGCGCAGTATTTT CAWSRVFAQYF
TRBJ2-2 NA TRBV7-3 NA TGTGCCAGCAGCTTAACTGGGGGAACTGGCGGGGAGCTGTTTTTT CASSLTGGTGGELFF
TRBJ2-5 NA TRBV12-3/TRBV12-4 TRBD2 TGTGCCAGCAGTTCCCGAGCGGGGGTGGAAAAAGAGACCCAGTACTTC CASSSRAGVEKETQYF
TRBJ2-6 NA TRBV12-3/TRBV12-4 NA TGTGCCAGCGCCCAGTCTGGGGCCAACGTCCTGACTTTC CASAQSGANVLTF
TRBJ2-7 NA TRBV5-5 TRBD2 TGTGCCAGCAGCTTGACGACGGGAGGGCCCTTGGAGCAGTACTTC CASSLTTGGPLEQYF
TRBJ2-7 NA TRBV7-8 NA TGTGCCAGCAGCTTCAAAAACGAGCAGTACTTC CASSFKNEQYF
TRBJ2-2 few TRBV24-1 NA TGTGCCACCAGTGATCCCACGGGGGCGCACGGGGAGCTGTTTTTT CATSDPTGAHGELFF
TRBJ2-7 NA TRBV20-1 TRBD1 TGCAGTGCCCAAGGCGGACAGGGTTTAAACGAGCAGTACTTC CSAQGGQGLNEQYF
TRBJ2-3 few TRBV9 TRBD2 TGTGCCAGCAGCGCGCCGAGGCGGGTGAGCGGGGTAGCCACAGATACGCAGTATTTT CASSAPRRVSGVATDTQYF
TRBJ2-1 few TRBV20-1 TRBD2 TGCAGTGCTGGGACTAGCGGGAGAAGCAATGAGCAGTTCTTC CSAGTSGRSNEQFF
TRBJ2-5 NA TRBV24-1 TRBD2 TGTGCCACCAGCGACAGCGGGGGGGCTGGGGAGACCCAGTACTTC CATSDSGGAGETQYF
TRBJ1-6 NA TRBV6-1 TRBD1 TGTGCCAGCAGTCCAGGGGGCGGTGATTCACCCCTCCACTTT CASSPGGGDSPLHF
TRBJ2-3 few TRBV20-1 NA TGCAGTGCTAGAGAGCGGCGCGGGGTGGGCACAGATACGCAGTATTTT CSARERRGVGTDTQYF
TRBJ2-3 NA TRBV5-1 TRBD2 TGCGCCAGCAGCTTGTTGTTAGCGGGGCTAAGCACAGATACGCAGTATTTT CASSLLLAGLSTDTQYF
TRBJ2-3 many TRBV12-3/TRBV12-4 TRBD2 TGTGCCAGCAGATCCGGGACTAGCGGGCCAGATACGCAGTATTTT CASRSGTSGPDTQYF
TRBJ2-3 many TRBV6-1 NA TGTGCCAGCAGACAACCTAGCGGCACAGATACGCAGTATTTT CASRQPSGTDTQYF
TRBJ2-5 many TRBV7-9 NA TGTGCCAGCAGCTTCGTTGGGGGGCCTGCTCAAGAGACCCAGTACTTC CASSFVGGPAQETQYF
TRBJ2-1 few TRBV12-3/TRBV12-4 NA TGTGCCAGCAGTTTGGGGGTGACTGGCCGCAATGAGCAGTTCTTC CASSLGVTGRNEQFF
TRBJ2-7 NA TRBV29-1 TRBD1 TGCAGCCCACACCCGTCCCCGGGACAGGGAACCGAGCAGTACTTC CSPHPSPGQGTEQYF
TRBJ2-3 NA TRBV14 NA TGTGCCATCCTCTTCAGTTGCGGCGGGGAGGTAGATACGCAGTATTTT CAILFSCGGEVDTQYF
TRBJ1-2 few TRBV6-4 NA TGTGCCAGCACCCCCGAGGCAGGGAGCTATGGCTACACCTTC CASTPEAGSYGYTF
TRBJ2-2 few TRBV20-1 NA TGCAGTGCTAGAGATAGCGCATACACCGGGGAGCTGTTTTTT CSARDSAYTGELFF
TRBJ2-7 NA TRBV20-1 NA TGCAGTGCTAGAGATGGGTCGGCGGGTAGGGTCCAAGACTTC CSARDGSAGRVQDF
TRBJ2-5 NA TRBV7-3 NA TGTGCCAGCAGCTACCGGGCCCAAGAGACCCAGTACTTC CASSYRAQETQYF
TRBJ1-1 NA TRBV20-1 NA TGCAGTGCTAGACCCGGGGTAAGCACTGAAGCTTTCTTT CSARPGVSTEAFF
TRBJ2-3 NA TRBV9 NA TGTGCCAGCAGCGACGACAGGAGCACAGATACGCAGTATTTT CASSDDRSTDTQYF
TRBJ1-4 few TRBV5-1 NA TGCGCCAGCAGCTTGGTGCGGAGGGGGAGGGGAAGGCCCTGGGAAAAACTGTTTTTT CASSLVRRGRGRPWEKLFF
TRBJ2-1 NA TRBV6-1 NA TGTGCCAGCAGTGGGGGGGGCCCCTACAATGAGCAGTTCTTC CASSGGGPYNEQFF
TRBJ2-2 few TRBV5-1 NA TGCGCCAGCAGCGTAGAGGCCCCGGGCACCGGGGAGCTGTTTTTT CASSVEAPGTGELFF